This paragraph reports one TCR beta chain. Its antigen is unknown. J gave up 5 bases and V 1 base, and 3 bases lay outside the gene matches. The germline V gene encodes CDR1 SGHVS and CDR2 FQNEAQ. This CDR3 is built from 14 residues. For the second PCR, which ran for about 6 to 11 cycles, a sample-barcoded 5' primer and a J-beta primer mix were used. TCRdb reanalysed the 5' RACE reads using MiXCR and keeps one entry per CDR3 protein. The sample consists of 780,000 or so distinct CDR3 sequences, around three fifths of them appearing once. For every donor, a draw yielded about 10 milliliters of peripheral blood. Per-sample yields of isolated PBMCs were at least 6.5 million. This entry comes from a study of blood T cells in healthy people across ages. Study-level results: Donors of long life had a larger count of naive CD4+ cells and greater diversity than aged donors. Older individuals had lower TCR beta diversity per million T cells (the decline was roughly linear).

Sequencing input: blood. The source of this sequence is a man aged 35-49 years in good health. The chain joins TRBV7-8 to TRBJ2-3; 7 nucleotides align to TRBD2. CDR3 sequence (DNA): TGTGCCAGCAGCTTAGTAGGGAGGGAAGATACGCAGTATTTT. This gives the protein CASSLVGREDTQYF.